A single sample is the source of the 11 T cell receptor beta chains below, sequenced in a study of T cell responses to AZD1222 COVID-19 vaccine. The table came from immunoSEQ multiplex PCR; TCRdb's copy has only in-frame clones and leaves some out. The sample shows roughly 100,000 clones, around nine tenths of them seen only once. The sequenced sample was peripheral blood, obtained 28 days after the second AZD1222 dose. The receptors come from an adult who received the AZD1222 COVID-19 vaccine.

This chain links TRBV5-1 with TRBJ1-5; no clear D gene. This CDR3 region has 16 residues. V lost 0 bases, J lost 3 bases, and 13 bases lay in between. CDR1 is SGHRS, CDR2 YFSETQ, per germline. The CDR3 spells CASSLDGMVTNQPQHF. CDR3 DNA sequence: TGCGCCAGCAGCTTGGATGGTATGGTTACCAATCAGCCCCAGCATTTT.

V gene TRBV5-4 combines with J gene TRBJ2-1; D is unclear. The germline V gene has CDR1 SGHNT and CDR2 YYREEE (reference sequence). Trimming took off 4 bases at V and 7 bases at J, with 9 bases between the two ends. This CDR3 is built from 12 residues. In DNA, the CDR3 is TGTGCCAGCAGCCGACGTCAGAATGAGCAGTTCTTC. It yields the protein CASSRRQNEQFF.

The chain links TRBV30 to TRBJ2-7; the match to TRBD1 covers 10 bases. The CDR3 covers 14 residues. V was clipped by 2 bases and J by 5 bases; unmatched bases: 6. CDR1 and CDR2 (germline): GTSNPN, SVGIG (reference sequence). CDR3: CAWSTSGTGDEQYF. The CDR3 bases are TGTGCCTGGAGTACATCCGGGACAGGGGACGAGCAGTACTTC.

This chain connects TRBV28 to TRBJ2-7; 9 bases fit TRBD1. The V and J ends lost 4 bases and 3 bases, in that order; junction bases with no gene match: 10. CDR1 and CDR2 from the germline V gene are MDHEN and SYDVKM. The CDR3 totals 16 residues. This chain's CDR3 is CASSSRPGTGNYEQYF. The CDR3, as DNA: TGTGCCAGCAGTTCCCGACCCGGGACAGGGAACTACGAGCAGTACTTC.

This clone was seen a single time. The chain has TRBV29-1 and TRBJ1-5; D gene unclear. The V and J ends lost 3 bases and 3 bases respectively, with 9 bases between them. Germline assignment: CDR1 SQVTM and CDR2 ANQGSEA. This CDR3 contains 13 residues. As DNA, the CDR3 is TGCAGCGTTGACTCGGGGAACAATCAGCCCCAGCATTTT. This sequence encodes CSVDSGNNQPQHF.

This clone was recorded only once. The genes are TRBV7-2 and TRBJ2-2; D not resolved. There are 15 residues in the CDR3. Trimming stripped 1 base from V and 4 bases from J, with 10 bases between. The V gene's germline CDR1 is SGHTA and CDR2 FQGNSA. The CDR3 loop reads CASSLEEISTGELFF. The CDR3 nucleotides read TGTGCCAGCAGCTTAGAGGAGATCTCCACCGGGGAGCTGTTTTTT.

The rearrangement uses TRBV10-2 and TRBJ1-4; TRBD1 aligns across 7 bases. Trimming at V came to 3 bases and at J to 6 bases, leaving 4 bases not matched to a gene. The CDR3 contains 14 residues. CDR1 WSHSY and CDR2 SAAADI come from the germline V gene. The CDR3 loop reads CASSDEGADEKLFF. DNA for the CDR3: TGCGCCAGCAGTGACGAGGGGGCGGATGAAAAACTGTTTTTT.

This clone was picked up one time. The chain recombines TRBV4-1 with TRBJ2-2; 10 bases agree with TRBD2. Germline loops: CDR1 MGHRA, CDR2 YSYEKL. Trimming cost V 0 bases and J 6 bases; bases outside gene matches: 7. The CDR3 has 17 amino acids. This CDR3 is CASSQDAGLAASGELFF. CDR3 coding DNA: TGCGCCAGCAGCCAAGATGCAGGACTAGCGGCTTCCGGGGAGCTGTTTTTT.

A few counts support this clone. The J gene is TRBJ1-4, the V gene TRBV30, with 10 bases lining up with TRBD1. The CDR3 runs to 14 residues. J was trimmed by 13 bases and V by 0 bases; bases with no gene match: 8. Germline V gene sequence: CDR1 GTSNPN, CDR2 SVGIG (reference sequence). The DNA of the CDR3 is TGTGCCTGGAGTGTTGGACAGGGGGGAATTAGACTGTTTTTT. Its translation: CAWSVGQGGIRLFF.

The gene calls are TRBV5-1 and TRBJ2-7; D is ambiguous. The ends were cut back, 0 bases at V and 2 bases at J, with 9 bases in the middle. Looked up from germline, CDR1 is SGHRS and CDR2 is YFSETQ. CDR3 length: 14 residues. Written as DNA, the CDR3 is TGCGCCAGCAGCTTGGTGCAGCCTCCCTACGAGCAGTACTTC. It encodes CASSLVQPPYEQYF.

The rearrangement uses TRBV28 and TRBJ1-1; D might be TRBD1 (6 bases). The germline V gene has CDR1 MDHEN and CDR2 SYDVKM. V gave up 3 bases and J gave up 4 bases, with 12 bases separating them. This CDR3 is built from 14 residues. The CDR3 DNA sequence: TGTGCCAGCAGTTTGGCAGGGGAGGTCACTGAAGCTTTCTTT. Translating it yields CASSLAGEVTEAFF. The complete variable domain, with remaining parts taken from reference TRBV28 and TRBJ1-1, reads DVKVTQSSRYLVKRTGEKVFLECVQDMDHENMFWYRQDPGLGLRLIYFSYDVKMKEKGDIPEGYSVSREKKERFSLILESASTNQTSMYLCASSLAGEVTEAFFGQGTRLTVV.